The 31 T cell receptor beta chains below come from one sample, sequenced in a study of cytomegalovirus exposure and HLA in healthy donors. The study ran its PCR with 60 Vbeta and 13 Jbeta primers. The data were produced by immunoSEQ multiplex PCR, yet TCRdb's version contains in-frame clones alone and is incomplete. Among fewer than 200,000 clones, about 65% were seen once, and the ten largest hold less than 8.5%. The sequenced sample consisted of PBMCs. These receptors all come from a man aged 35 to 55 in good health and CMV-seropositive.

This chain connects TRBV30 to TRBJ2-3; possibly TRBD1 for D (5 bases). The CDR3 length is 13 residues. Trimming left V 4 bases short and J 5 bases short, with 13 bases between. Germline loops: CDR1 GTSNPN, CDR2 SVGIG (reference sequence). The CDR3 nucleotides read TGTGCCTGGAATCTGGACACGGAAGATACGCAGTATTTT. It encodes CAWNLDTEDTQYF. The entire variable domain, with the rest obtained from reference TRBV30 and TRBJ2-3, is as follows: SQTIHQWPATLVQPVGSPLSLECTVEGTSNPNLYWYRQAAGRGLQLLFYSVGIGQISSEVPQNLSASRPQDRQFILSSKKLLLSDSGFYLCAWNLDTEDTQYFGPGTRLTVL.

J is TRBJ1-1 and V is TRBV9, with D hard to call. The germline V gene has CDR1 SGDLS and CDR2 YYNGEE. This CDR3 spans 15 amino acids. Trimming took off 4 bases at V and 1 base at J, with 14 bases between the two ends. Here the CDR3 reads CASSMSRTPNTEAFF. In DNA, the CDR3 is TGTGCCAGCAGCATGTCCCGGACTCCGAACACTGAAGCTTTCTTT.

The CDR3 DNA follows: TGCGCCAGCAGCTTGGCACCTTACAGGGGGCTCAGCTCTGGGGCCAACGTCCTGACTTTC. Its translation: CASSLAPYRGLSSGANVLTF. The gene calls are TRBV5-1 and TRBJ2-6; 9 bases are a match to TRBD1. With V trimmed by 0 bases and J by 0 bases, 10 bases remained unmatched. The CDR3 runs 20 residues. Germline CDR1 reads SGHRS; CDR2 reads YFSETQ.

This clone was counted a single time. The V gene is TRBV7-9, the J gene TRBJ1-4, with D perhaps matching TRBD1 (5 bases). CDR3 length equals 15 residues. V lost 1 base and J lost 8, with 14 bases in between. CDR1 SEHNR and CDR2 FQNEAQ come from the germline V gene (reference sequence). CDR3 in DNA: TGTGCCAGCAGCTTAGTGGGGGACCGGGAGGAAAAACTGTTTTTT. Amino acids: CASSLVGDREEKLFF. The variable domain in full, with the rest retrieved from reference TRBV7-9 and TRBJ1-4, is DTGVSQNPRHKITKRGQNVTFRCDPISEHNRLYWYRQTLGQGPEFLTYFQNEAQLEKSRLLSDRFSAERPKGSFSTLEIQRTEQGDSAMYLCASSLVGDREEKLFFGSGTQLSVL.

V usage is TRBV7-9 and J usage is TRBJ2-7, with 11 bases lining up with TRBD1. Looked up from germline, CDR1 is SEHNR and CDR2 is FQNEAQ (reference sequence). This CDR3 region has 15 residues. The V segment lost 5 bases and the J segment 2 bases; nucleotides outside the gene matches: 5. The CDR3 DNA sequence: TGTGCCAGCAGCCCCCCGGGACAGGGGGCCTACGAGCAGTACTTC. Amino acids: CASSPPGQGAYEQYF. Using reference TRBV7-9 and TRBJ2-7 for the parts outside the CDR3, the full variable domain is DTGVSQNPRHKITKRGQNVTFRCDPISEHNRLYWYRQTLGQGPEFLTYFQNEAQLEKSRLLSDRFSAERPKGSFSTLEIQRTEQGDSAMYLCASSPPGQGAYEQYFGPGTRLTVT.

This clone has more than one count but fewer than ten. The rearrangement links TRBV7-3 to TRBJ2-1; TRBD2 aligns across 12 bases. The CDR3 sequence is 14 residues long. V shed 5 bases and J 10 bases; nucleotides not matched to a gene: 6. Germline values: CDR1 SGHTA, CDR2 FQGTGA. DNA for the CDR3: TGTGCCAGCAGCCCTCGGACTAGCGGGGTCGAGCAGTTCTTC. Amino acid sequence: CASSPRTSGVEQFF. Filled out from reference TRBV7-3 and TRBJ2-1, the complete variable domain reads GAGVSQTPSNKVTEKGKYVELRCDPISGHTALYWYRQSLGQGPEFLIYFQGTGAADDSGLPNDRFFAVRPEGSVSTLKIQRTERGDSAVYLCASSPRTSGVEQFFGPGTRLTVL.

The rearrangement links TRBV7-2 to TRBJ1-1; 8 bases agree with TRBD1. This CDR3 has 16 residues. The V gene end was trimmed by 7 bases and the J gene end by 3 bases; junction bases not matched to a gene: 13. CDR1 SGHTA and CDR2 FQGNSA come from the germline V gene. CDR3 in amino acids: CASTHKTGEWDTEAFF. CDR3 nucleotide sequence: TGTGCCAGCACCCATAAGACAGGGGAGTGGGACACTGAAGCTTTCTTT.

This chain's CDR3 is CASIGGREETQYF. As DNA, the CDR3 is TGTGCCAGCATTGGGGGCAGGGAAGAGACCCAGTACTTC. V gene TRBV6-6 combines with J gene TRBJ2-5; maybe TRBD1 (6 bases). The V end was cut by 7 bases, the J end by 3 bases, with 12 bases between. This CDR3 comprises 13 residues. Germline assignment: CDR1 MNHNY and CDR2 SVGAGI (reference sequence).

The V and J genes are TRBV4-1 and TRBJ2-4; 9 bases are shared with TRBD2. Germline V lookup: CDR1 MGHRA, CDR2 YSYEKL. Trimming took 4 bases from V and 0 from J; bases not matched to a gene: 10. This CDR3 has 18 residues. Written as DNA, the CDR3 is TGCGCCAGCAGCCCCGGACTGGCGGGGGGGCGAGCCAAAAACATTCAGTACTTC. Its protein is CASSPGLAGGRAKNIQYF.

The chain recombines TRBV5-4 with TRBJ2-3, with D unresolved. Germline V lookup: CDR1 SGHNT, CDR2 YYREEE (reference sequence). Trimming stripped 0 bases from V and 1 base from J, with 12 bases between. There are 16 residues in the CDR3. Written as DNA, the CDR3 is TGTGCCAGCAGCTTGGAATACGGTACTGGCACAGATACGCAGTATTTT. Its protein product is CASSLEYGTGTDTQYF.

This clone was seen a handful of times. The chain is built from TRBV7-2 and TRBJ1-6; weak D call: TRBD1 (6 bases). Germline V gives CDR1 SGHTA, CDR2 FQGNSA. Trimming took off 4 bases at V and 8 bases at J, with 15 bases between the two ends. CDR3 length: 15 residues. CDR3 region: CASSSYRASDSPLHF. The CDR3 region has the DNA TGTGCCAGCAGCTCCTACAGGGCCTCCGATTCACCCCTCCACTTT.

The chain uses TRBV19 and TRBJ2-4; 7 bases match TRBD1. V shed 3 bases and J 0 bases; nucleotides not matched to a gene: 8. The germline gives CDR1 LNHDA, CDR2 SQIVND (reference sequence). This CDR3 has 17 residues. CDR3 DNA: TGTGCCAGTAGTATTTTACCGGGACAGTTAGCCAAAAACATTCAGTACTTC. Its protein is CASSILPGQLAKNIQYF. Full variable domain (missing parts from reference TRBV19 and TRBJ2-4): DGGITQSPKYLFRKEGQNVTLSCEQNLNHDAMYWYRQDPGQGLRLIYYSQIVNDFQKGDIAEGYSVSREKKESFPLTVTSAQKNPTAFYLCASSILPGQLAKNIQYFGAGTRLSVL.

This chain uses TRBV6-4 with TRBJ2-1, with 13 bases fitting TRBD2. This CDR3 is 19 amino acids long. V lost 3 bases to trimming and J lost 0 bases; unmatched junction nucleotides: 8. Germline CDR1 and CDR2: MRHNA and SNTAGT. CDR3 sequence reads: CASSEGGLAGFNSYNEQFF. CDR3 bases: TGTGCCAGCAGTGAAGGGGGACTAGCGGGATTCAACTCCTACAATGAGCAGTTCTTC.

The rearrangement joins TRBV2 to TRBJ2-7, with D tentatively TRBD1 (5 bases). The germline gives CDR1 SNHLY, CDR2 FYNNEI. Trimming took off 8 bases at V and 6 bases at J, with 8 bases between the two ends. The CDR3 length is 10 residues. CDR3 bases: TGTGCCAGCTTGGGGCGCGAGCAGTACTTC. It translates to CASLGREQYF.

The gene calls are TRBV4-3 and TRBJ2-7; maybe TRBD1 (5 bases). Germline-derived CDR1 and CDR2 are LGHNA and YSLEER. V lost 0 bases and J 7 bases, leaving 16 bases between the germline ends. The CDR3 runs to 15 residues. The DNA for the CDR3 is TGCGCCAGCAGCCAAGATAGGACACTAACGGTGGAGCAGTACTTC. As protein: CASSQDRTLTVEQYF.

This clone was seen only a few times. CDR3 DNA sequence: TGTGCCAGCAGGCCGGGGGGCTCTGGGGCCAACGTCCTGACTTTC. Its translation: CASRPGGSGANVLTF. This rearrangement joins TRBV25-1 to TRBJ2-6; 7 bases are shared with TRBD2. The CDR3 is 15 residues long. From germline, CDR1 is MGHDK and CDR2 SYGVNS. V was pared by 6 bases and J by 0 bases, with 2 bases of the junction left unmatched.

CDR3: CASRSPGEQYF. Here the CDR3 DNA reads TGTGCCAGCAGGTCCCCGGGTGAGCAGTACTTC. This chain joins TRBV28 and TRBJ2-7; unclear D gene. Germline V gives CDR1 MDHEN, CDR2 SYDVKM. V lost 6 bases to trimming and J lost 7 bases, with 10 bases between them. This CDR3 has 11 amino acids.

The V call is TRBV15, the J call TRBJ1-4, with no clear D. This CDR3 is 15 amino acids long. Trimming cost V 0 bases and J 5 bases, with 10 bases left between them. CDR1 and CDR2 from the germline V gene are LNHNV and YYDKDF (reference sequence). The CDR3 region has the DNA TGTGCCACCAGCAGAGAACAGCCACAGAATGAAAAACTGTTTTTT. It yields the protein CATSREQPQNEKLFF. Full variable domain (outside the CDR3, taken from reference TRBV15 and TRBJ1-4): DAMVIQNPRYQVTQFGKPVTLSCSQTLNHNVMYWYQQKSSQAPKLLFHYYDKDFNNEADTPDNFQSRRPNTSFCFLDIRSPGLGDTAMYLCATSREQPQNEKLFFGSGTQLSVL.

The CDR3, as DNA: TGTGCCAGCAGTTTTATGGGGGGGACAGGGCGCGGCTACACCTTC. Residues: CASSFMGGTGRGYTF. The chain combines TRBV27 with TRBJ1-2; 9 nucleotides agree with TRBD1. This CDR3 has 15 amino acids. Germline assignment: CDR1 MNHEY and CDR2 SMNVEV (reference sequence). The J segment lost 8 bases and the V segment lost 3 bases, leaving 10 bases of the junction unmatched.

This chain links TRBV5-1 with TRBJ2-3; 12 bases map to TRBD2. The germline V gene encodes CDR1 SGHRS and CDR2 YFSETQ. The CDR3 runs 16 residues. Trimming at V came to 4 bases and at J to 4 bases, leaving 7 bases not matched to a gene. CDR3 protein: CASSPPSGGGSDTQYF. The DNA for the CDR3 is TGCGCCAGCAGCCCCCCTAGCGGGGGGGGATCAGATACGCAGTATTTT.

The rearrangement uses TRBV7-2 and TRBJ1-1, with D perhaps matching TRBD1 (6 bases). The germline V gene has CDR1 SGHTA and CDR2 FQGNSA. The CDR3 covers 13 residues. V lost 6 bases and J lost 2, with 10 bases in between. DNA for the CDR3: TGTGCCAGCAGGGCGGGGGGCAACACTGAAGCTTTCTTT. Translated, it gives CASRAGGNTEAFF.

CDR3 in DNA: TGTGCCAGCAGTGCCATGGGGCCCCAAGAGACCCAGTACTTC. Encoded protein: CASSAMGPQETQYF. This chain joins TRBV25-1 and TRBJ2-5; D possibly corresponds to TRBD1 (5 bases). Trimming shortened V by 4 bases and J by 1 base, and 10 bases separated the two germline ends. The CDR3 totals 14 residues. The V gene's germline CDR1 is MGHDK and CDR2 SYGVNS.

The chain combines TRBV7-2 with TRBJ1-2; 8 nucleotides match TRBD1. CDR1 SGHTA and CDR2 FQGNSA come from the germline V gene. Germline trimming cut 5 bases from V and 2 bases from J; bases unmatched to any gene: 7. There are 15 residues in the CDR3. The CDR3 sequence: CASSRDRGVNYGYTF. The CDR3 region has the DNA TGTGCCAGCAGCCGTGACAGGGGCGTAAACTATGGCTACACCTTC.

The chain uses TRBV5-1 and TRBJ1-2; 7 bases align to TRBD1. CDR1 and CDR2 from the germline V gene are SGHRS and YFSETQ. The V segment lost 2 bases and the J segment 10 bases; nucleotides outside the gene matches: 8. The CDR3 length is 13 residues. The CDR3 DNA reads TGCGCCAGCAGCTTTCGACAGGGAACCGACTACACCTTC. Translation: CASSFRQGTDYTF. Using reference TRBV5-1 and TRBJ1-2 for the parts outside the CDR3, the full variable domain is KAGVTQTPRYLIKTRGQQVTLSCSPISGHRSVSWYQQTPGQGLQFLFEYFSETQRNKGNFPGRFSGRQFSNSRSEMNVSTLELGDSALYLCASSFRQGTDYTFGSGTRLTVV.

This clone was seen once. The chain uses TRBV7-9 and TRBJ1-1, with 8 nucleotides matching TRBD1. The CDR3 length is 16 residues. Trimming at V came to 7 bases and at J to 5 bases, leaving 15 bases not matched to a gene. Germline lookup yields CDR1 SEHNR and CDR2 FQNEAQ (reference sequence). The DNA of the CDR3 is TGTGCCAGCACCGCCCCCCGCCAGGGGGCGAGGACTGAAGCTTTCTTT. Its translation: CASTAPRQGARTEAFF.

The J gene is TRBJ2-7, the V gene TRBV7-3, with 8 bases lining up with TRBD1. J was trimmed by 5 bases and V by 5 bases; bases with no gene match: 5. CDR3 length: 13 amino acids. In germline, CDR1 is SGHTA, CDR2 FQGTGA. The CDR3, as DNA: TGTGCCAGCAGCCGGACAGGGTCCCACGAGCAGTACTTC. This sequence encodes CASSRTGSHEQYF.

The chain is built from TRBV29-1 and TRBJ1-1, with 8 bases that match TRBD1. Trimming cost V 5 bases and J 4 bases; bases outside gene matches: 6. This CDR3 is built from 13 residues. Germline assignment: CDR1 SQVTM and CDR2 ANQGSEA. The CDR3 loop reads CSVQTGVGTEAFF. The CDR3 DNA reads TGCAGCGTTCAGACAGGGGTTGGCACTGAAGCTTTCTTT.

The CDR3 bases are TGTGCCAGCAGTGAAGCGCCGACACTTAACACCGGGGAGCTGTTTTTT. This gives the protein CASSEAPTLNTGELFF. The rearrangement uses TRBV2 and TRBJ2-2; D gene unclear. The CDR3 is 16 residues long. Trimming removed 0 bases from V and 2 bases from J, with 10 bases in between. In germline, CDR1 is SNHLY, CDR2 FYNNEI.

This clone has just one count. The chain employs TRBV19 and TRBJ2-7, with 7 bases that match TRBD1. Germline V gives CDR1 LNHDA, CDR2 SQIVND (reference sequence). J lost 0 bases, V lost 1 base, and 6 bases had no gene match. The length of the CDR3 is 16 residues. The CDR3 region is CASSIVRTGVSYEQYF. The CDR3 nucleotides read TGTGCCAGTAGTATAGTAAGGACAGGCGTCTCCTACGAGCAGTACTTC.

The V gene is TRBV19, the J gene TRBJ2-6; TRBD1 agrees at 7 bases. The V and J ends lost 5 bases and 0 bases, in that order; junction bases with no gene match: 1. The V gene's germline CDR1 is LNHDA and CDR2 SQIVND (reference sequence). The CDR3 has 15 amino acids. CDR3 in amino acids: CASSWTGSGANVLTF. The CDR3 DNA is TGTGCCAGTAGTTGGACAGGCTCTGGGGCCAACGTCCTGACTTTC.

The chain has TRBV19 and TRBJ1-6; 8 bases are a match to TRBD1. Germline trimming cut 6 bases from V and 0 bases from J; bases unmatched to any gene: 4. This CDR3 region has 16 residues. Per germline, CDR1 LNHDA and CDR2 SQIVND (reference sequence). The CDR3 coding sequence is TGTGCCAGTAGCCGGGACAGGACCTCCTATAATTCACCCCTCCACTTT. Its translation is CASSRDRTSYNSPLHF.